This T cell receptor beta chain was found in a study of T-cell memory formation after mild COVID-19. Deletions cut 6 bases from V and 2 bases from J, with 4 bases between. The germline V gene encodes CDR1 LGHDT and CDR2 YNNKEL (reference sequence). This CDR3 comprises 12 residues. TCRdb passed the 5' RACE reads through MiXCR, listing each CDR3 protein once. The sample consists of about 180,000 distinct CDR3 sequences, roughly 20% of them appearing once. The chain employs TRBV3-1 and TRBJ2-2; unclear D gene. Sequencing input: PBMCs or a T cell subset sorted from them (not recorded which). This TCR derives from a man between 18 and 35 years old who had mild COVID-19 (a few samples of this study predate the infection). Cell type and time point are not known. In DNA form, the CDR3 reads TGTGCCAGCAGATACAACACCGGGGAGCTGTTTTTT. Translating it yields CASRYNTGELFF.